These 16 T cell receptor beta chains share one sample of origin, sequenced in a study of blood T cells in healthy people across ages. Through a sample-barcoded 5' primer and a J-beta primer mix, a second PCR was run for roughly 6 to 11 cycles. One entry per CDR3 protein, called by TCRdb with MiXCR from the 5' RACE reads. Seen here are under 800,000 distinct CDR3 sequences, about 40% observed once, and the top ten hold about 20%. Sequenced: blood. The receptors were sampled from a woman aged 60-75 years in good health.

This rearrangement joins TRBV20-1 to TRBJ1-1; 11 bases are shared with TRBD1. Per germline, CDR1 DFQATT and CDR2 SNEGSKA (reference sequence). CDR3 length: 14 residues. V trimming: 1 base; J trimming: 6 bases; junction bases outside the gene matches: 4. The CDR3 nucleotides are TGCAGTGCTAGAGCCGGGACAGGGGGATCTGAAGCTTTCTTT. This sequence encodes CSARAGTGGSEAFF.

This chain joins TRBV9 and TRBJ1-2; 10 bases match TRBD1. Germline V gives CDR1 SGDLS, CDR2 YYNGEE. CDR3 length: 15 amino acids. V shed 2 bases and J 7 bases; nucleotides not matched to a gene: 8. This chain's CDR3 is CASSVSTGGGGGYTF. DNA for the CDR3: TGTGCCAGCAGCGTGTCGACAGGGGGCGGGGGTGGCTACACCTTC.

This clonotype appeared a few times. The rearrangement uses TRBV14 and TRBJ2-1; 7 bases match TRBD2. After removal of 2 bases from V and 4 bases from J, the junction contained 8 bases not matched to a gene. CDR3 length: 16 residues. Germline V CDR1 and CDR2: SGHDN, FVKESK. As DNA, the CDR3 is TGTGCCAGCAGCCAAAAAGGCGGGGGAAGATACAATGAGCAGTTCTTC. Translated: CASSQKGGGRYNEQFF.

The rearrangement joins TRBV20-1 to TRBJ2-7, with a possible D match to TRBD1 (7 bases). This CDR3 has 13 residues. Per germline, CDR1 DFQATT and CDR2 SNEGSKA (reference sequence). V lost 3 bases and J 5 bases, leaving 14 bases between the germline ends. The CDR3 DNA is TGCAGTGCTAGCAACAGGGGAGGTGACGAGCAGTACTTC. Translating it yields CSASNRGGDEQYF.

This clonotype has more than one count but fewer than ten. The V call is TRBV20-1, the J call TRBJ2-7; 8 bases are shared with TRBD2. V dropped 6 bases and J dropped 6; count of bases not matched to a gene: 13. The CDR3 totals 14 residues. Germline CDR1 reads DFQATT; CDR2 reads SNEGSKA (reference sequence). The CDR3: CSARMGLEEAEQYF. CDR3 DNA sequence: TGCAGTGCGAGGATGGGACTAGAAGAAGCCGAGCAGTACTTC.

This clonotype was observed many times. The chain links TRBV9 to TRBJ2-3; D may be TRBD2 (6 bases). Trimming removed 2 bases at V and 3 bases at J, with 10 bases between. The CDR3 extends over 14 amino acids. In germline, CDR1 is SGDLS, CDR2 YYNGEE. CDR3 residues: CASSVVGRTDTQYF. CDR3 in DNA: TGTGCCAGCAGCGTCGTGGGGAGGACAGATACGCAGTATTTT.

The CDR3 sequence is CASSLRDSRYNSPLHF. The CDR3 bases are TGTGCCAGCAGCTTACGGGACAGCCGATATAATTCACCCCTCCACTTT. This chain links TRBV7-3 with TRBJ1-6; 7 bases are shared with TRBD1. The CDR3 loop spans 16 amino acids. V lost 2 bases to trimming and J lost 4 bases; unmatched junction nucleotides: 5. CDR1 is SGHTA and CDR2 is FQGTGA in the germline V gene.

This clonotype was picked up a small number of times. CDR3 amino acids: CASSDYYGYTF. The CDR3 nucleotides are TGTGCCAGCAGCGACTACTATGGCTACACCTTC. The chain carries TRBV21-1 and TRBJ1-2. TRBV21-1 is a pseudogene locus. The CDR3 is 11 residues long.

This clonotype was recorded a few times. The chain combines TRBV11-3 with TRBJ2-7; TRBD2 is a possible D gene (6 bases). Germline V gene lookup returns CDR1 SGHNT and CDR2 YENEEA. Trimming removed 5 bases at V and 3 bases at J, with 11 bases between. This CDR3 region has 13 residues. CDR3 amino acids: CASSVGTDYEQYF. The DNA for the CDR3 is TGTGCCAGCAGCGTAGGGACTGACTACGAGCAGTACTTC.

The chain has TRBV7-9 and TRBJ1-2; a weak D match, TRBD1 (5 bases). Germline CDR1 reads SEHNR; CDR2 reads FQNEAQ (reference sequence). The CDR3 is 14 amino acids. V was cut by 4 bases and J by 8 bases, with 17 bases left in between. Written as DNA, the CDR3 is TGTGCCAGCAGCTCGACGTGGGGCGGTAAGGGCTACACCTTC. It specifies CASSSTWGGKGYTF.

This chain connects TRBV29-1 to TRBJ1-2, with 7 bases identical to TRBD1. CDR1 and CDR2 from the germline V gene are SQVTM and ANQGSEA. V was pared by 3 bases and J by 9 bases, with 13 bases of the junction left unmatched. The CDR3 contains 14 residues. The CDR3: CSVDSGQSTRSYTF. The CDR3 DNA reads TGCAGCGTTGATTCGGGACAGTCGACTAGAAGCTACACCTTC. Based on the CDR3 plus reference TRBV29-1 and TRBJ1-2, the full variable domain is SAVISQKPSRDICQRGTSLTIQCQVDSQVTMMFWYRQQPGQSLTLIATANQGSEATYESGFVIDKFPISRPNLTFSTLTVSNMSPEDSSIYLCSVDSGQSTRSYTFGSGTRLTVV.

This clonotype occurred a few times. The chain uses TRBV12-3 or TRBV12-4 and TRBJ2-3, with 8 bases lining up with TRBD2. V shed 7 bases and J 3 bases; nucleotides not matched to a gene: 6. This CDR3 is 14 amino acids long. For the CDR3, the DNA is TGTGCCAGCAATCCGGGACTAGTAACAGATACGCAGTATTTT. It specifies CASNPGLVTDTQYF.

This clonotype was detected only once. A much larger clone differs by one base, so this may be a read error. The genes are TRBV10-3 and TRBJ2-1, with D perhaps TRBD2 (6 bases). Germline-derived CDR1 and CDR2 are ENHRY and SYGVKD. The CDR3 length is 12 residues. V lost 10 bases to trimming and J lost 7 bases, with 14 bases between them. This chain's CDR3 is CASRDGGNEQFF. The CDR3, as DNA: TGTGCCAGCCGGGACGGGGGTAATGAGCAGTTCTTC.

The chain employs TRBV12-3 or TRBV12-4 and TRBJ1-1; D ambiguous. The CDR3 covers 16 residues. V shed 3 bases and J shed 4 bases, with 18 bases lying between them. The DNA of the CDR3 is TGTGCCAGCAGTTTGATCGGGAGTTCGTCCGGCACTGAAGCTTTCTTT. Amino acid sequence: CASSLIGSSSGTEAFF.

This clonotype showed up just a few times. The CDR3 coding sequence is TGTGCCAGCAGCCGTGGGGGGGGGGCCTACGAGCAGTACTTC. Translation gives CASSRGGGAYEQYF. The V and J genes are TRBV13 and TRBJ2-7; the match to TRBD2 covers 7 bases. CDR3 length: 14 amino acids. Unmatched junction bases numbered 6, after V lost 5 bases and J lost 2 bases. The V gene's germline CDR1 is PRHDT and CDR2 FYEKMQ (reference sequence).

The sample holds a few counts of this clonotype. This chain links TRBV20-1 with TRBJ2-3; D possibly corresponds to TRBD1 (5 bases). Germline V gene data show CDR1 as DFQATT and CDR2 as SNEGSKA (reference sequence). The ends were cut back, 3 bases at V and 5 bases at J, with 6 bases in the middle. The length of the CDR3 is 11 residues. CDR3 in amino acids: CSASRGDTQYF. CDR3 bases: TGCAGTGCTAGTAGGGGAGATACGCAGTATTTT.